Each of the 13 T cell receptor beta chains below was sequenced from the same sample in a study of T-cell reconstitution after alpha-beta-depleted transplantation in children. This sample's TCRbeta library carried unique molecular identifier barcodes. TCRdb re-called the PCR reads through MiXCR, storing one row per CDR3 protein. The sample consists of about 360,000 distinct CDR3 sequences, 10% to 15% of them appearing once. The sequencing used PBMCs, collected from the stem cell graft. These receptors were taken from a human donor who donated a stem cell graft to a child with Fanconi anemia.

This clonotype was counted at least ten times. V is TRBV7-6 and J is TRBJ1-1, with no clear D. This CDR3 has 14 residues. V was clipped by 0 bases and J by 1 base, with 6 bases between them. CDR1 and CDR2 (germline): SGHVS, FNYEAQ. CDR3 DNA: TGTGCCAGCAGCTTAGCGGAAGGGAACACTGAAGCTTTCTTT. Amino acid sequence: CASSLAEGNTEAFF.

This chain joins TRBV5-5 and TRBJ2-5; maybe TRBD1 (6 bases). This CDR3 contains 18 residues. Germline values: CDR1 SGHKS, CDR2 YYEKEE (reference sequence). V lost 0 bases and J 5 bases, leaving 23 bases between the germline ends. In DNA form, the CDR3 reads TGTGCCAGCAGCTTGGTCCTACCGAAACAGGGAAGATGGGAGACCCAGTACTTC. Protein product: CASSLVLPKQGRWETQYF.

The chain uses TRBV11-2 and TRBJ2-7, with a tentative D call TRBD2 (5 bases). Per germline, CDR1 SGHAT and CDR2 FQNNGV. V shed 2 bases and J shed 0 bases, with 11 bases lying between them. There are 15 residues in the CDR3. DNA for the CDR3: TGTGCCAGCAGCTTATACCCGGGAAGCTCCTACGAGCAGTACTTC. Translating gives CASSLYPGSSYEQYF.

The chain is built from TRBV12-3 or TRBV12-4 and TRBJ1-5; a possible D gene is TRBD1 (6 bases). The V gene lost 7 bases and the J gene lost 2 bases, with 15 bases spanning the gap. The CDR3 has 15 residues. As DNA, the CDR3 is TGTGCCAGCAACTTGGACAGTGGAGGCAATCAGCCCCAGCATTTT. It translates to CASNLDSGGNQPQHF.

The chain carries TRBV29-1 and TRBJ2-7; TRBD1 aligns across 7 bases. The V and J ends lost 5 bases and 0 bases, in that order; junction bases with no gene match: 7. The CDR3 length is 14 residues. Germline CDR1 SQVTM, CDR2 ANQGSEA. The CDR3 nucleotides are TGCAGCGTTTCCCCGACAGGGAGCTCCTACGAGCAGTACTTC. Its translation: CSVSPTGSSYEQYF.

This chain joins TRBV5-8 and TRBJ1-2, with TRBD1 identical over 7 bases. The J segment lost 4 bases and the V segment lost 4 bases, leaving 4 bases of the junction unmatched. The CDR3 loop spans 13 amino acids. Germline lookup yields CDR1 SGHTS and CDR2 YDEGEE. Here the CDR3 reads CASSTGTVYGYTF. DNA of the CDR3: TGTGCCAGCAGCACCGGGACAGTCTATGGCTACACCTTC.

The gene calls are TRBV10-3 and TRBJ2-1; TRBD1 agrees at 8 bases. V lost 4 bases, J lost 6 bases, and 11 bases stayed unmatched. Looked up from germline, CDR1 is ENHRY and CDR2 is SYGVKD. The CDR3 is 16 amino acids. This CDR3 reads CAISGPGGAGSNEQFF. The CDR3, as DNA: TGTGCCATCAGTGGGCCAGGGGGCGCAGGATCCAATGAGCAGTTCTTC.

A few counts support this clonotype. The chain has TRBV9 and TRBJ2-6; the D gene is possibly TRBD2 (5 bases). Between the trimmed V and J ends, which lost 3 bases and 0 bases, there was a span of 10 bases. The CDR3 extends over 16 amino acids. In germline, CDR1 is SGDLS, CDR2 YYNGEE. CDR3: CASSGLQRSGANVLTF. As DNA, the CDR3 is TGTGCCAGCAGCGGACTACAGCGCTCTGGGGCCAACGTCCTGACTTTC.

In its sample, this clonotype was seen many times. The rearrangement uses TRBV10-3 and TRBJ1-5; tentative D call: TRBD1 (5 bases). From germline, CDR1 is ENHRY and CDR2 SYGVKD. Trimming stripped 5 bases from V and 2 bases from J, with 10 bases between. The CDR3 is made up of 14 amino acids. The DNA for the CDR3 is TGTGCCATCAGTAACGAAGGGGGCAATCAGCCCCAGCATTTT. Translated, it gives CAISNEGGNQPQHF.

On this clonotype: With a much larger clone just one base away, this may be a read error. The J gene is TRBJ2-1, the V gene TRBV3-1, with a tentative D call TRBD2 (6 bases). The CDR3 is 15 amino acids. Germline assignment: CDR1 LGHDT and CDR2 YNNKEL (reference sequence). CDR3 nucleotide sequence: TGTGCCACCAGCCAAGGAGCGGGCCCAGGCAATGAGCAGTTCTTC. Protein product: CATSQGAGPGNEQFF.

The genes are TRBV29-1 and TRBJ2-7; D may be TRBD2 (6 bases). The CDR3 is made up of 12 amino acids. Per the germline V gene, CDR1 is SQVTM and CDR2 is ANQGSEA. V dropped 8 bases and J dropped 3 bases, with 14 bases sitting between them. The CDR3 region is CSPEAGIYEQYV. The CDR3 region has the DNA TGCAGCCCCGAGGCGGGAATCTACGAGCAGTACGTC.

This clonotype was counted many times. The V and J genes are TRBV5-1 and TRBJ1-2, with 9 bases lining up with TRBD1. The CDR3 loop spans 15 amino acids. The germline CDR1 and CDR2 sequences are SGHRS and YFSETQ. Germline trimming cut 4 bases from V and 8 bases from J; bases unmatched to any gene: 12. CDR3 region: CASSTQQGAIEGYTF. CDR3 sequence (DNA): TGCGCCAGCAGCACCCAACAGGGGGCGATTGAAGGCTACACCTTC.

This clonotype was seen more than once but under ten times. The rearrangement uses TRBV6-5 and TRBJ2-3; 7 bases are a match to TRBD2. CDR1 and CDR2 (germline): MNHEY, SVGAGI. The CDR3 covers 18 residues. Trimming at V came to 2 bases and at J to 6 bases, leaving 17 bases not matched to a gene. CDR3 nucleotides: TGTGCCAGCAGTTACACGCCGCCCGGGGCGGGGGATTTGGATACGCAGTATTTT. Translation gives CASSYTPPGAGDLDTQYF.